This is a list of T cell receptor beta chains from one sample in a study of T cell changes during pregnancy in multiple sclerosis. Clones were sequenced by immunoSEQ multiplex PCR, and TCRdb holds only the in-frame ones, with some missing. The table has over 70,000 clones, 85% to 95% seen once. The sequenced sample was peripheral blood, obtained in the third trimester of pregnancy. The receptor set was obtained from a female donor in good health, enrolled as a control in a pregnancy study. Both conserved end residues are trimmed from each CDR3.

J	V	length	CDR3
TRBJ2-3	TRBV6-4	13	ASSDSGTGGDTQY
TRBJ1-2	TRBV29-1	9	SVEDPGGYT
TRBJ1-2	TRBV21-1	12	ASSKYLILYGYT
TRBJ2-1	TRBV30	14	AWSVGGGRAPNEQF
TRBJ1-1	TRBV27	14	ASSLLLGGYGTEAF
TRBJ2-3	TRBV4-3	14	ASSQDLAGGPDTQY
TRBJ2-5	TRBV11-3	13	ASSLASSSAETQY
TRBJ1-1	TRBV7-9	11	ASSRDINTEAF
TRBJ2-2	TRBV30	11	AWSVEGAGELF
TRBJ2-1	TRBV10-3	14	AIRRLAGNIYNEQF
TRBJ1-2	TRBV5-1	11	ASSFPDSYGYT
TRBJ2-2	TRBV6-4	10	ASSSGTGELF
TRBJ2-5	TRBV11-3	12	ASSPNGVQETQY
TRBJ2-7	TRBV7-9	10	ASSIDSYEQY
TRBJ2-1	TRBV5-4	9	ASSLIDEQF
TRBJ2-3	TRBV6-1	12	ASSEGAESDTQY
TRBJ1-1	TRBV5-1	12	ASSLAGSGTEAF
TRBJ2-6	TRBV6-4	14	ASSDSGQAGANVLT
TRBJ2-1	TRBV9	13	ASSVVRDGGNEQF
TRBJ2-7	TRBV20-1	9	SAPENTKQY
TRBJ1-1	TRBV13	13	ASRRGTGPRTEAF
TRBJ2-5	TRBV28	10	ASRLAPGTQY
TRBJ2-5	TRBV27	9	ASSRGETQY
TRBJ2-3	TRBV9	11	ASSGSGTDTQY
TRBJ2-3	TRBV5-1	12	ASSHRGRTDTQY
TRBJ2-7	TRBV2	11	ASNPDRGGEQY
TRBJ2-7	TRBV28	15	ASSLLRLRDSPYEQY
TRBJ1-2	TRBV4-1	12	ASSPRTGLIVYT
TRBJ1-1	TRBV7-9	14	ASSQRGRGMNTEAF
TRBJ2-1	TRBV5-4	11	ASSPDYHNEQF
TRBJ1-1	TRBV18	12	ASSPGQTGGEAF